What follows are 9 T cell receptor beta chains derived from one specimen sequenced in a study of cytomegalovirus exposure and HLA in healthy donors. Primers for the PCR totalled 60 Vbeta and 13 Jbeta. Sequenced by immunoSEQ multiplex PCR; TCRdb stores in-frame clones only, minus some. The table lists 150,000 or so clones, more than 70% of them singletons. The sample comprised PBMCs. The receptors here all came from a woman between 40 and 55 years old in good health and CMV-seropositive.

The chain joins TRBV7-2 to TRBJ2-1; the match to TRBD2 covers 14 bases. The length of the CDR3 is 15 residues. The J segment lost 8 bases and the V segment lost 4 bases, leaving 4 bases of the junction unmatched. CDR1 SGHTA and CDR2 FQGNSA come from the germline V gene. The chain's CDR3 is CASSSGTSGSYEQFF. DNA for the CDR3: TGTGCCAGCAGCTCCGGGACTAGCGGGAGCTATGAGCAGTTCTTC.

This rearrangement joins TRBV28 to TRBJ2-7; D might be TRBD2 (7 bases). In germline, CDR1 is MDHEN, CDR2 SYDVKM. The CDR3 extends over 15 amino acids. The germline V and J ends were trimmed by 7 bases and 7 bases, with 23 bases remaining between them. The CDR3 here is CASTRGGVGATEQYF. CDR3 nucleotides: TGTGCCAGCACCCGGGGAGGGGTGGGGGCGACGGAGCAGTACTTC.

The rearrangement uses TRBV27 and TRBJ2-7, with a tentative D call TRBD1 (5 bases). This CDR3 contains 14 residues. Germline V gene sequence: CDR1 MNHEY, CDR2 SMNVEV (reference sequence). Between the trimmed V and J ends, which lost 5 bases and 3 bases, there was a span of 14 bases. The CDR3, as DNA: TGTGCCAGCAGTCCTCTAGGGGCTAACTACGAGCAGTACTTC. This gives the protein CASSPLGANYEQYF.

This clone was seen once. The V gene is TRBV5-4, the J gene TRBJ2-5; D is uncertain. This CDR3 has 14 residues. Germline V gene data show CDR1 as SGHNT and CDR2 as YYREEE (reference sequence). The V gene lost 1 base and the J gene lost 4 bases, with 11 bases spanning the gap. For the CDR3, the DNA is TGTGCCAGCAGCTTGTGGGCAGCCGGAGAGACCCAGTACTTC. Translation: CASSLWAAGETQYF.

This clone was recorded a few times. The CDR3: CASSEYGQDREQYF. DNA of the CDR3: TGTGCCAGCAGTGAATATGGACAGGACCGCGAGCAGTACTTC. The chain has TRBV6-1 and TRBJ2-7; 7 positions match TRBD1. The V gene end was trimmed by 2 bases and the J gene end by 6 bases; junction bases not matched to a gene: 7. This CDR3 region has 14 residues. The germline V gene encodes CDR1 MNHNS and CDR2 SASEGT.

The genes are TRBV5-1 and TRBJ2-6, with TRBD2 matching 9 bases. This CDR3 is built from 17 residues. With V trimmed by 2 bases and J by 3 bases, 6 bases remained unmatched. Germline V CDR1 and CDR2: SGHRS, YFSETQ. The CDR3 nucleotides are TGCGCCAGCAGCTTAGCGGGAGGATTGAGTGGGGCCAACGTCCTGACTTTC. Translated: CASSLAGGLSGANVLTF.

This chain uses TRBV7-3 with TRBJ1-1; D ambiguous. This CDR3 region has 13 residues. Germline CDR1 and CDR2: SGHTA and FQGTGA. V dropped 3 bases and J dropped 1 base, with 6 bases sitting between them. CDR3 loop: CASSLTGNTEAFF. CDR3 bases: TGTGCCAGCAGCTTGACGGGGAACACTGAAGCTTTCTTT.

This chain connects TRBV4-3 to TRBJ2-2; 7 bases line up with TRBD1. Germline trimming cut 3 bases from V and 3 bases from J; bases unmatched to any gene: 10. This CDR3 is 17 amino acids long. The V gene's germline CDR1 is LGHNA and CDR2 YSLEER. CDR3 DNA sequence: TGCGCCAGCAGCCAGTCGACAGGGATTCTGGACACCGGGGAGCTGTTTTTT. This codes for CASSQSTGILDTGELFF.

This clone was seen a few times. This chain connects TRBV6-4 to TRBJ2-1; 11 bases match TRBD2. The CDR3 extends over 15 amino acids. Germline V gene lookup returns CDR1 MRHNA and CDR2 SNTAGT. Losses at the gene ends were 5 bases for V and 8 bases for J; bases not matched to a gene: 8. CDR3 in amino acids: CASSPTTSGSDEQFF. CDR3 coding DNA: TGTGCCAGCAGTCCCACCACTAGCGGGAGTGATGAGCAGTTCTTC.